This entry features one T cell receptor (beta chain) sequence. The table came from immunoSEQ multiplex PCR; TCRdb's copy has only in-frame clones and leaves some out. Among approximately 250,000 clones, 70% to 90% were seen once, and the ten largest hold 2.2%. This entry belongs to a study of blood T cell repertoires in COVID-19. The length of the CDR3 is 15 residues. Germline values: CDR1 SGHTA, CDR2 FQGNSA. With 4 bases clipped from V and 11 bases from J, the junction kept 9 bases outside the gene matches. Sequenced: peripheral blood. The chain combines TRBV7-2 with TRBJ2-6, with 9 bases matching TRBD1. This TCR was recovered from a man aged 25-45 years who had recovered from COVID-19. CDR3 DNA sequence: TGTGCCAGCAGCTCCTCGGGACAGGGCATCGACGTCCTGACTTTC. Its protein is CASSSSGQGIDVLTF. Full variable domain (remainder filled in from reference TRBV7-2 and TRBJ2-6): GAGVSQSPSNKVTEKGKDVELRCDPISGHTALYWYRQSLGQGLEFLIYFQGNSAPDKSGLPSDRFSAERTGGSVSTLTIQRTQQEDSAVYLCASSSSGQGIDVLTFGAGSRLTVL.